These T cell receptor beta chains were read from a single sample in a study of T cell responses to AZD1222 COVID-19 vaccine. This table comes from immunoSEQ multiplex PCR, and its TCRdb copy is limited to in-frame clones, with some not included. The table has 130,000 to 150,000 clones, around 84% seen once; the top ten hold about 5.4%. Source: peripheral blood, taken 28 days after the second AZD1222 dose. These receptors originate from an adult who received the AZD1222 COVID-19 vaccine. Both conserved end residues are part of each CDR3. D genes are given only for firm matches. For some rows the clone size is stated as once, few or many, or as a class when expanded; others skip it.

NA,TRBD2,TRBJ2-3,14,TRBV11-3,CASSLSGATDTQYF,TGTGCCAGCAGCCTTAGCGGGGCGACAGATACGCAGTATTTT
NA,NA,TRBJ1-4,17,TRBV5-1,CASSFKPDSDRTEKLFF,TGCGCCAGCAGCTTTAAACCAGATTCTGACAGGACAGAAAAACTGTTTTTT
NA,NA,TRBJ2-1,15,TRBV21-1,CASSTLRLAGYEQFF,TGTGCCAGCAGCACACTGAGGCTAGCGGGCTATGAGCAGTTCTTC
NA,TRBD1,TRBJ1-4,16,TRBV19,CASSTFGTGNNEKLFF,TGTGCCAGTAGTACCTTCGGGACAGGGAATAATGAAAAACTGTTTTTT
NA,TRBD2,TRBJ2-2,14,TRBV4-2,CASSLLAVTGELFF,TGTGCCAGCAGCCTCCTAGCGGTGACCGGGGAGCTGTTTTTT
NA,NA,TRBJ1-5,13,TRBV6-1,CASSESQNQPQHF,TGTGCCAGCAGTGAAAGCCAGAATCAGCCCCAGCATTTT
NA,TRBD1,TRBJ2-5,16,TRBV5-8,CASSSVPRGPQETQYF,TGTGCCAGCAGCTCGGTCCCGAGGGGGCCACAAGAGACCCAGTACTTC
once,NA,TRBJ2-7,16,TRBV24-1,CATEATGIKNSYEQYF,TGTGCCACCGAAGCAACAGGGATTAAGAACTCCTACGAGCAGTACTTC
NA,NA,TRBJ1-4,14,TRBV6-2/TRBV6-3,CASSYVTGREKLFF,TGTGCCAGCAGTTACGTCACAGGGAGGGAAAAACTGTTTTTT
NA,NA,TRBJ1-2,13,TRBV12-3/TRBV12-4,CASSSGVNYGYTF,TGTGCCAGCAGCTCAGGGGTCAACTATGGCTACACCTTC
few,NA,TRBJ1-6,16,TRBV4-1,CASSQEKAGNGSPLHF,TGCGCCAGCAGCCAAGAAAAAGCAGGAAATGGTTCACCCCTCCACTTT
NA,TRBD2,TRBJ2-5,13,TRBV6-6,CASSYWGGETQYF,TGTGCCAGCAGTTACTGGGGGGGGGAGACCCAGTACTTC
once,NA,TRBJ2-7,14,TRBV11-2,CASRPNTGEGEQYF,TGTGCCAGCAGACCTAATACAGGGGAGGGAGAGCAGTACTTC
NA,NA,TRBJ1-1,14,TRBV5-1,CASSGGPTNTEAFF,TGCGCCAGCAGCGGGGGACCGACGAACACTGAAGCTTTCTTT
NA,NA,TRBJ1-2,13,TRBV27,CASSLRGNYGYTF,TGTGCCAGCAGTTTGAGGGGCAACTATGGCTACACCTTC
few,TRBD1,TRBJ2-1,15,TRBV11-2,CASSFPTGGMNEQFF,TGTGCCAGCAGCTTCCCGACAGGGGGCATGAATGAGCAGTTCTTC
NA,NA,TRBJ1-5,17,TRBV3-1/TRBV3-2,CASSQDPGAGSNQPQHF,TGTGCCAGCAGCCAAGATCCGGGGGCGGGGAGCAATCAGCCCCAGCATTTT
NA,NA,TRBJ2-1,12,TRBV6-5,CASSYGAYEQFF,TGTGCCAGCAGTTACGGGGCATATGAGCAGTTCTTC
NA,NA,TRBJ1-2,13,TRBV6-5,CASTGGALYGYTF,TGTGCCAGCACAGGCGGGGCACTGTATGGCTACACCTTC
NA,NA,TRBJ1-1,11,TRBV29-1,CSVVRYTEAFF,TGCAGCGTTGTGAGGTACACTGAAGCTTTCTTT
NA,TRBD1,TRBJ1-2,15,TRBV5-1,CASSSEVGTGNGYTF,TGCGCCAGCAGCTCTGAGGTGGGGACAGGAAATGGCTACACCTTC
NA,NA,TRBJ2-1,11,TRBV12-3/TRBV12-4,CASSRYNEQFF,TGTGCCAGCAGTCGATACAATGAGCAGTTCTTC
NA,TRBD2,TRBJ2-3,15,TRBV10-3,CAIRLAGAGTDTQYF,TGTGCCATTCGACTAGCGGGAGCCGGTACAGATACGCAGTATTTT
NA,NA,TRBJ1-1,14,TRBV9,CASSVVDSTTEAFF,TGTGCCAGCAGCGTAGTCGACAGTACCACTGAAGCTTTCTTT
NA,TRBD1,TRBJ1-3,18,TRBV7-9,CASSRQGATLRPGNTIYF,TGTGCCAGCAGCCGACAGGGGGCCACCTTAAGGCCTGGAAACACCATATATTTT
NA,NA,TRBJ2-1,11,TRBV11-2,CASSGLDEQFF,TGTGCCAGCAGCGGACTTGATGAGCAGTTCTTC
few,NA,TRBJ1-5,13,TRBV6-5,CASRLGGNQPQHF,TGTGCCAGCCGGCTTGGGGGGAATCAGCCCCAGCATTTT
NA,TRBD1,TRBJ1-2,13,TRBV29-1,CSVDRDSKYGYTF,TGCAGCGTTGACCGGGACAGCAAATATGGCTACACCTTC
NA,TRBD2,TRBJ2-1,15,TRBV6-6,CASSRAGALYNEQFF,TGTGCCAGCAGCCGAGCGGGGGCTTTATACAATGAGCAGTTCTTC
once,NA,TRBJ1-2,15,TRBV7-8,CASSLLGPLDYGYTF,TGTGCCAGCAGCTTACTGGGGCCCTTGGACTATGGCTACACCTTC
NA,TRBD2,TRBJ2-3,15,TRBV6-5,CASSYSSGSTDTQYF,TGTGCCAGCAGTTACTCTAGCGGGAGCACAGATACGCAGTATTTT
NA,NA,TRBJ1-1,13,TRBV27,CASSLSLSTEAFF,TGTGCCAGCAGTTTATCCCTGAGCACTGAAGCTTTCTTT
NA,NA,TRBJ1-1,12,TRBV7-8,CASSLLNTEAFF,TGTGCCAGCAGCCTCTTGAACACTGAAGCTTTCTTT
NA,NA,TRBJ2-5,12,TRBV12-3/TRBV12-4,CASTIDRETQYF,TGTGCCAGCACTATCGACAGAGAGACCCAGTACTTC
NA,NA,TRBJ2-1,14,TRBV4-2,CASSQDLLHHEQFF,TGTGCCAGCAGCCAAGATCTTCTCCACCATGAGCAGTTCTTC
NA,NA,TRBJ2-1,12,TRBV5-6,CASSRGINEQFF,TGTGCCAGCAGCCGAGGGATCAATGAGCAGTTCTTC
NA,NA,TRBJ1-2,13,TRBV27,CASRELGHYGYTF,TGTGCCAGCAGGGAACTCGGACACTATGGCTACACCTTC
once,TRBD1,TRBJ1-5,13,TRBV2,CASSQGAGQPQHF,TGTGCCAGCAGTCAGGGGGCTGGTCAGCCCCAGCATTTT
NA,NA,TRBJ2-7,14,TRBV15,CATSREPLAYEQYF,TGTGCCACCAGCAGAGAACCTCTAGCCTACGAGCAGTACTTC
NA,NA,TRBJ1-2,14,TRBV10-3,CAISELPGKNGYTF,TGTGCCATCAGTGAGCTTCCGGGAAAGAATGGCTACACCTTC
NA,NA,TRBJ1-2,10,TRBV30,CAWGERGYTF,TGTGCCTGGGGGGAGAGAGGCTACACCTTC
NA,TRBD2,TRBJ2-3,15,TRBV6-6,CASSYGRGVRDTQYF,TGTGCCAGCAGTTACGGGCGGGGGGTCCGAGATACGCAGTATTTT